This TCR beta chain derives from a study of T cell clonotyping in hematopoietic cell transplantation. General study points: Cells were unsorted, so CD4 and CD8 contributions were not separated. After transplant, recipient diversity fell while pathologically expanded clonotypes grew through day 180. Few recipient clonotypes overlapped donors; over 95% were de novo at given depth.

As regards this clone: The antigen is not known.

Samples: about 28 days before transplant, then days 30, 100 and 180 after. Libraries were prepared by immunoSEQ multiplex PCR; TCRdb keeps only in-frame clonotypes and omits some of them. This sample yields 15,000 to 20,000 clones, of which approximately 87% are seen a single time; 3.5% to 5% belongs to the top ten. Germline loops: CDR1 LNHDA, CDR2 SQIVND (reference sequence). V shed 6 bases and J shed 4 bases, with 9 bases lying between them. This CDR3 is built from 13 residues. This TCR derives from a male patient between 60 and 69 years old who had an allogeneic stem cell transplant from a related donor, so the T cells may come from the graft donor. Some clones in this sample may be carry-over from other donors' samples. Sample: PBMCs, taken 100 days after allogeneic stem cell transplant. The chain carries TRBV19 and TRBJ2-2; no reliable D call. CDR3 coding DNA: TGTGCCAGTAGGGCAGTCCGCACCGGGGAGCTGTTTTTT. Translation gives CASRAVRTGELFF. Full variable domain (outside the CDR3, taken from reference TRBV19 and TRBJ2-2): DGGITQSPKYLFRKEGQNVTLSCEQNLNHDAMYWYRQDPGQGLRLIYYSQIVNDFQKGDIAEGYSVSREKKESFPLTVTSAQKNPTAFYLCASRAVRTGELFFGEGSRLTVL.